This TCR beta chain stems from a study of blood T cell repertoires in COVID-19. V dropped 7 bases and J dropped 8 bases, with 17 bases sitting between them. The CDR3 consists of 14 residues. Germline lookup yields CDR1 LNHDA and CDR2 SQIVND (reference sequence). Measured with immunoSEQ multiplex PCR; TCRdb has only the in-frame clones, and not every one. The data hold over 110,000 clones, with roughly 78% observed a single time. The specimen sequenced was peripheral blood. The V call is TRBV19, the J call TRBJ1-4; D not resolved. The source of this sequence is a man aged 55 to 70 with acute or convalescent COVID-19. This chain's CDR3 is CASTLSRTGEKLFF. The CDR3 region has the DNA TGTGCCAGTACCCTCTCCCGGACGGGGGAAAAACTGTTTTTT.